This TCR beta chain is from a study of blood T cell repertoires in COVID-19. Background on the study: The analysed material was cDNA or gDNA that came from T cells, B-cell-depleted T cells, or PBMCs.

The V gene lost 0 bases and the J gene lost 6 bases, with 16 bases spanning the gap. The germline gives CDR1 SGHRS, CDR2 YFSETQ. The CDR3 covers 16 residues. In the original analysis: Estimation of nucleated cell counts was performed using reference gene primer amplification. Method: immunoSEQ multiplex PCR; TCRdb's copy keeps in-frame clones and lacks some. The V and J calls and clone size were taken over from that table, and D and trimming were inferred from the DNA. This table holds around 110,000 clones, about three quarters found once. This chain connects TRBV5-1 to TRBJ1-5; maybe TRBD1 (5 bases). Sequenced input: peripheral blood. The TCR comes from an older man with acute or convalescent COVID-19. The CDR3 here is CASSLDPGSNFQPQHF. CDR3 coding DNA: TGCGCCAGCAGCTTGGATCCAGGGTCCAATTTTCAGCCCCAGCATTTT.